Below, 23 T cell receptor beta chains from the same sample are listed, as sequenced in a study of blood T cell repertoires in COVID-19. This table comes from immunoSEQ multiplex PCR, and its TCRdb copy is limited to in-frame clones, with some not included. The sample shows roughly 230,000 clones, more than 75% of them seen only once. Sequenced material: PBMCs or T cells enriched from blood (not recorded which). These receptor sequences come from a woman aged 50 to 60 who had been exposed to COVID-19.

V usage is TRBV15 and J usage is TRBJ2-7; 7 bases match TRBD1. The CDR3 totals 14 residues. After removal of 3 bases from V and 2 bases from J, the junction contained 4 bases not matched to a gene. CDR1 is LNHNV and CDR2 is YYDKDF in the germline V gene (reference sequence). The CDR3 region is CATSSQGDPYEQYF. The CDR3 DNA is TGTGCCACCAGCAGTCAGGGGGACCCCTACGAGCAGTACTTC.

V and J are TRBV12-3 or TRBV12-4 and TRBJ1-1, with 7 bases that match TRBD1. CDR3 size: 13 residues. Trimming at V came to 6 bases and at J to 4 bases, leaving 5 bases not matched to a gene. Written as DNA, the CDR3 is TGTGCCAGCAGCCGTTCAGGGGGCACTGAAGCTTTCTTT. The encoded protein is CASSRSGGTEAFF.

The chain links TRBV6-2 or TRBV6-3 to TRBJ2-2; the match to TRBD1 covers 9 bases. This CDR3 has 16 amino acids. With 5 bases clipped from V and 1 base from J, the junction kept 5 bases outside the gene matches. In germline, CDR1 is MNHEY, CDR2 SVGEGT. The CDR3 reads CASSLNRGRNTGELFF. The DNA of the CDR3 is TGTGCCAGCAGTCTTAACAGGGGGCGGAACACCGGGGAGCTGTTTTTT.

CDR3 nucleotide sequence: TGTGCCATCAGTGGGGACAGGGGGGAAGCTTTCTTT. Residues: CAISGDRGEAFF. This chain connects TRBV10-3 to TRBJ1-1; 11 bases line up with TRBD1. Germline V gene lookup returns CDR1 ENHRY and CDR2 SYGVKD. The V segment lost 4 bases and the J segment 8 bases; nucleotides outside the gene matches: 0. The CDR3 extends over 12 amino acids.

The V gene is TRBV3-1 (or the pseudogene TRBV3-2), the J gene TRBJ1-3; D is uncertain. Germline assignment: CDR1 LGHDT and CDR2 YNNKEL (reference sequence). There are 16 residues in the CDR3. V lost 5 bases and J 0 bases, leaving 14 bases between the germline ends. The CDR3, as DNA: TGTGCCAGCAGCTTAAGCAACTTGTTCTCTGGAAACACCATATATTTT. Protein product: CASSLSNLFSGNTIYF.

V gene TRBV6-6 combines with J gene TRBJ1-5; 12 bases align to TRBD1. V trimming: 5 bases; J trimming: 0 bases; junction bases outside the gene matches: 11. Germline values: CDR1 MNHNY, CDR2 SVGAGI (reference sequence). CDR3 size: 19 residues. The chain's CDR3 is CASSPRDRGLGYSNQPQHF. The CDR3 nucleotides read TGTGCCAGCAGTCCCAGGGACAGGGGGCTCGGGTATAGCAATCAGCCCCAGCATTTT.

The chain employs TRBV7-8 and TRBJ1-2; 9 nucleotides agree with TRBD1. The CDR3 sequence is 14 residues long. The V gene's germline CDR1 is SGHVS and CDR2 FQNEAQ. Trimming cost V 1 base and J 5 bases; bases outside gene matches: 2. The CDR3 DNA sequence: TGTGCCAGCAGCTTAGGGACAGGGGCATATGGCTACACCTTC. Protein sequence: CASSLGTGAYGYTF.

The chain links TRBV28 to TRBJ1-5; D unclear. The V and J ends lost 11 bases and 4 bases respectively, with 18 bases between them. CDR3 length: 14 amino acids. Germline CDR1 reads MDHEN; CDR2 reads SYDVKM. The CDR3 is CASHRGSANQPQHF. The DNA of the CDR3 is TGTGCCTCTCACCGGGGTTCAGCTAATCAGCCCCAGCATTTT.

CDR3 amino acids: CARRTASNYGYTF. The CDR3 region has the DNA TGTGCCAGAAGAACAGCTTCTAACTATGGCTACACCTTC. This sequence joins TRBV27 and TRBJ1-2; D gene uncertain. Looked up from germline, CDR1 is MNHEY and CDR2 is SMNVEV (reference sequence). The CDR3 is 13 residues long. Trimming took 9 bases from V and 0 from J, leaving 11 bases between them.

The gene calls are TRBV2 and TRBJ1-2, with D perhaps matching TRBD1 (6 bases). Deletions cut 5 bases from V and 6 bases from J, with 19 bases between. This CDR3 is 15 amino acids long. Germline assignment: CDR1 SNHLY and CDR2 FYNNEI. This chain's CDR3 is CASSLSSGTLDGYTF. The DNA of the CDR3 is TGTGCCAGCAGTCTCAGTTCCGGGACATTGGATGGCTACACCTTC.

The V and J genes are TRBV27 and TRBJ2-6, with D uncertain. V was pared by 5 bases and J by 0 bases, with 2 bases between. The CDR3 spans 13 residues. Germline-derived CDR1 and CDR2 are MNHEY and SMNVEV (reference sequence). The CDR3 spells CASSRSGANVLTF. CDR3 bases: TGTGCCAGCAGTCGCTCTGGGGCCAACGTCCTGACTTTC. Together with reference TRBV27 and TRBJ2-6, the CDR3 gives the full variable domain: EAQVTQNPRYLITVTGKKLTVTCSQNMNHEYMSWYRQDPGLGLRQIYYSMNVEVTDKGDVPEGYKVSRKEKRNFPLILESPSPNQTSLYFCASSRSGANVLTFGAGSRLTVL.

CDR3 loop: CASSLVGHRPNYGYTF. CDR3 coding DNA: TGTGCCAGCAGCTTAGTCGGGCACAGGCCCAACTATGGCTACACCTTC. The gene calls are TRBV7-2 and TRBJ1-2, with D maybe TRBD1 (5 bases). Germline CDR1 and CDR2: SGHTA and FQGNSA. CDR3 length: 16 residues. Trimming stripped 1 base from V and 2 bases from J, with 14 bases between. The variable domain in full, completed from reference TRBV7-2 and TRBJ1-2, reads GAGVSQSPSNKVTEKGKDVELRCDPISGHTALYWYRQSLGQGLEFLIYFQGNSAPDKSGLPSDRFSAERTGGSVSTLTIQRTQQEDSAVYLCASSLVGHRPNYGYTFGSGTRLTVV.

CDR3 loop: CASRRTGSSYEQYF. The CDR3 coding sequence is TGTGCCAGCAGGCGGACAGGGAGCTCCTACGAGCAGTACTTC. This chain connects TRBV27 to TRBJ2-7, with TRBD1 matching 8 bases. From germline, CDR1 is MNHEY and CDR2 SMNVEV (reference sequence). The CDR3 contains 14 residues. With 6 bases clipped from V and 0 bases from J, the junction kept 4 bases outside the gene matches.

The rearrangement uses TRBV13 and TRBJ1-2; 8 bases are shared with TRBD1. Germline V CDR1 and CDR2: PRHDT, FYEKMQ (reference sequence). The CDR3 is made up of 15 amino acids. The V and J ends lost 0 bases and 6 bases, in that order; junction bases with no gene match: 6. The CDR3 spells CASSLGTGEINGYTF. Written as DNA, the CDR3 is TGTGCCAGCAGCTTAGGGACAGGGGAGATCAATGGCTACACCTTC.

The chain uses TRBV28 and TRBJ2-1, with 8 bases that match TRBD2. There are 15 residues in the CDR3. Germline V gene sequence: CDR1 MDHEN, CDR2 SYDVKM. The ends lost 7 bases at V and 8 bases at J; junction bases unmatched: 13. The CDR3 region has the DNA TGTGCCAGCAACGAAGGAGGACGGGGGGGCTATGAGCAGTTCTTC. This encodes CASNEGGRGGYEQFF.

The chain couples TRBV4-1 to TRBJ2-7, with D possibly TRBD1 on 6 matching bases. Per germline, CDR1 MGHRA and CDR2 YSYEKL. V lost 1 base, J lost 4 bases, and 14 bases lay in between. CDR3 length equals 15 residues. The CDR3 DNA follows: TGCGCCAGCAGCCAAGTCGAATCAGGGGTGTACGAGCAGTACTTC. This sequence encodes CASSQVESGVYEQYF.

The rearrangement joins TRBV19 to TRBJ1-4, with D unclear. There are 17 residues in the CDR3. Trimming took off 6 bases at V and 0 bases at J, with 17 bases between the two ends. Germline V lookup: CDR1 LNHDA, CDR2 SQIVND (reference sequence). CDR3 bases: TGTGCCAGTAGCAGGATGGGAGGATCTGCAACTAATGAAAAACTGTTTTTT. It specifies CASSRMGGSATNEKLFF.

The chain carries TRBV10-3 and TRBJ2-2; tentative D call: TRBD2 (6 bases). The CDR3 is 16 amino acids. V gave up 6 bases and J gave up 5 bases, with 19 bases separating them. From germline, CDR1 is ENHRY and CDR2 SYGVKD. The CDR3 bases are TGTGCCATCAGCACCCGGGAGCCACTGCGGACCGGGGAGCTGTTTTTT. This translates into CAISTREPLRTGELFF.

The chain is built from TRBV5-5 and TRBJ2-2; TRBD1 agrees at 9 bases. The CDR3 is 14 residues long. Germline CDR1 SGHKS, CDR2 YYEKEE (reference sequence). J was trimmed by 7 bases and V by 4 bases; bases with no gene match: 5. The CDR3 DNA follows: TGTGCCAGCAGCCAGGACAGGGGTAACGGGGAGCTGTTTTTT. This sequence encodes CASSQDRGNGELFF.

This clone was seen more than once but under ten times. V is TRBV3-1 (or the pseudogene TRBV3-2) and J is TRBJ2-7, with a possible D match to TRBD2 (6 bases). Germline V CDR1 and CDR2: LGHDT, YNNKEL (reference sequence). This CDR3 spans 15 amino acids. Trimming took 4 bases from V and 6 from J, leaving 19 bases between them. Here the CDR3 reads CASSRLSGSGREQYF. In nucleotides, the CDR3 is TGTGCCAGCAGCCGGTTAAGCGGGTCGGGACGCGAGCAGTACTTC.

The genes are TRBV10-2 and TRBJ1-3; 8 nucleotides match TRBD1. After removal of 5 bases from V and 2 bases from J, the junction contained 14 bases not matched to a gene. Germline CDR1 and CDR2: WSHSY and SAAADI. The CDR3 totals 18 residues. Here the CDR3 reads CASSFPVGQGNAGNTIYF. CDR3 in DNA: TGCGCCAGCAGTTTCCCCGTCGGACAGGGAAATGCTGGAAACACCATATATTTT.

The chain has TRBV3-1 (or the pseudogene TRBV3-2) and TRBJ2-1, with 10 bases fitting TRBD2. The CDR3 is 15 amino acids. Trimming took 3 bases from V and 8 from J; bases not matched to a gene: 7. Germline loops: CDR1 LGHDT, CDR2 YNNKEL (reference sequence). CDR3 coding DNA: TGTGCCAGCAGCCATGTGGGGAGCGGGGGGGATGAGCAGTTCTTC. The encoded protein is CASSHVGSGGDEQFF.

The CDR3 DNA reads TGCAGCGCGTCTCAGGGAAGGAATGGAAACACCATATATTTT. Translating it yields CSASQGRNGNTIYF. The chain joins TRBV29-1 to TRBJ1-3; TRBD1 might be the D (5 bases). Per the germline V gene, CDR1 is SQVTM and CDR2 is ANQGSEA. The CDR3 has 14 residues. V was cut by 7 bases and J by 3 bases, with 16 bases left in between.